This T cell receptor beta chain appears in the sequencing data of a study of shared clonotypes between healthy human individuals. For the study at large: Per donor, three plates held CD4 naive cells, three held CD4 memory, two held CD8 naive and one held CD8 memory. Whole-study findings and limits: Genetic and exposure-history diversity was limited by the few donors.

The CDR3 has 16 amino acids. V trimming: 2 bases; J trimming: 8 bases; junction bases outside the gene matches: 9. Germline CDR1 is MNHNS and CDR2 is SASEGT. Notes on this clone: Its antigen is not known.

Deep-level settings were used for running the assay. TCRdb's table, derived via immunoSEQ multiplex PCR, lists solely in-frame clones and lacks some. The table includes 2 million to 3 million clones, 80% to 95% detected once. The V gene is TRBV6-1, the J gene TRBJ2-3; 11 bases are a match to TRBD2. This receptor was taken from a man younger than 35 in good health. Some clones in this sample may be carry-over from other donors' samples. Sequencing was done on a sample of naive CD4+ T cells from PBMCs. This sample's subset: CD45RA+ positively selected. In nucleotides, the CDR3 is TGTGCCAGCAGTGAACAGCTAGCGGGAGGTATTGGTACGCAGTATTTT. This encodes CASSEQLAGGIGTQYF.